This is a list of T cell receptor beta chains from one sample in a study of blood T cells in healthy people across ages. TCRdb fed the 5' RACE reads into MiXCR, producing one record per CDR3 protein. The repertoire consists of hundreds of thousands of distinct CDR3 sequences, with about 42% occurring once and the leading ten covering roughly 18%. Material for sequencing was blood. These TCRs come from a man between 60 and 75 years old in good health. The CDR3 runs from the conserved cysteine through the conserved F or W. A D gene is named only where the DNA matches it firmly. Where a row states a size, it is once, few, many or the class of an expanded clone; other rows omit it.

>NA|few|TRBV4-3|TRBJ2-3
CASSQKRGVYAADTQYF
TGCGCCAGCAGCCAAAAGCGAGGGGTTTACGCAGCAGATACGCAGTATTTT
>NA|NA|TRBV9|TRBJ1-5
CASSVGWSYNQPQHF
TGTGCCAGCAGCGTAGGATGGAGTTACAATCAGCCCCAGCATTTT
>NA|NA|TRBV4-3|TRBJ2-5
CASSQDRPTSRGEQYF
TGCGCCAGCAGCCAAGACCGGCCCACTAGTAGGGGTGAGCAGTACTTC
>NA|NA|TRBV9|TRBJ2-7
CASSATGAWGNEQYF
TGTGCCAGCAGCGCTACGGGAGCCTGGGGGAACGAGCAGTACTTC
>NA|NA|TRBV11-1|TRBJ2-3
CASSYQGPSFTDTQYF
TGTGCCAGCAGCTACCAGGGGCCATCCTTCACAGATACGCAGTATTTT
>NA|NA|TRBV10-3|TRBJ1-5
CAIRTDLNQPQHF
TGTGCCATCAGAACAGACCTCAATCAGCCCCAGCATTTT
>NA|NA|TRBV30|TRBJ1-2
CAWSLGGSNDGYTF
TGTGCCTGGAGCCTAGGTGGATCGAACGATGGCTACACCTTC
>NA|NA|TRBV20-1|TRBJ2-7
CSARDSRIGAYEQYF
TGCAGTGCTAGAGATTCGAGAATTGGAGCCTACGAGCAGTACTTC
>NA|NA|TRBV28|TRBJ2-3
CASRRPVTDTQYF
TGTGCCAGCAGGCGCCCCGTCACAGATACGCAGTATTTT
>NA|few|TRBV6-2/TRBV6-3|TRBJ2-1
CASSIRTGRYNEQFF
TGTGCCAGCAGTATTAGGACGGGACGGTACAATGAGCAGTTCTTC
>NA|few|TRBV20-1|TRBJ2-7
CSARGGQGTYEQYF
TGCAGTGCTAGGGGAGGGCAGGGGACCTACGAGCAGTACTTC
>TRBD1|NA|TRBV7-2|TRBJ2-1
CASSRPDREVNEQFF
TGTGCCAGCAGTCGACCGGACAGGGAAGTCAATGAGCAGTTCTTC
>TRBD1|NA|TRBV29-1|TRBJ1-1
CSYIGDSHTEAFF
TGCAGCTACATAGGGGACAGCCACACTGAAGCTTTCTTT
>TRBD1|NA|TRBV15|TRBJ1-2
CATTKEYVKGAFGGYTF
TGTGCCACCACCAAGGAATACGTGAAGGGGGCCTTCGGTGGCTACACCTTC
>TRBD1|NA|TRBV4-1|TRBJ2-5
CASSQGIRQGGQETQYF
TGCGCCAGCAGCCAAGGAATTCGACAGGGCGGCCAAGAGACCCAGTACTTC